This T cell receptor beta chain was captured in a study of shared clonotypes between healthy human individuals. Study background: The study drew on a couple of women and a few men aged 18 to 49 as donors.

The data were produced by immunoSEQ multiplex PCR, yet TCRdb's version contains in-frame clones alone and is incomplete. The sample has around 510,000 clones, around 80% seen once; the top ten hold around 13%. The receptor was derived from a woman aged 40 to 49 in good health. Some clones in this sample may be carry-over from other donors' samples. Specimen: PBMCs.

Written as DNA, the CDR3 is TGCAGCGTTGAAGAACGAGCGGGAGGGACCTACGAGCAGTACTTC. Its translation: CSVEERAGGTYEQYF. The chain combines TRBV29-1 with TRBJ2-7, with 10 bases identical to TRBD2. J was trimmed by 2 bases and V by 0 bases; bases with no gene match: 4. This CDR3 is 15 amino acids long. The germline V gene has CDR1 SQVTM and CDR2 ANQGSEA.